These 13 T cell receptor beta chains were all obtained from the same sample, sequenced in a study of blood T cells in healthy people across ages (dated by TCRdb to the mid-2010s). The library was built by means of 5' RACE. The sequencer was an Illumina HiSeq 2500. A second roughly 6 to 12 cycle PCR used a sample-barcoded 5' primer and a J-beta primer mix. TCRdb applied fastp at Q25 and MiXCR to the public reads, then kept only in-frame beta chains. Under each unique CDR3 protein, matching rows form one entry showing the most common genes and DNA. The sample profile shows 1.5 million to 2 million distinct CDR3 sequences; 25% to 30% of them were found once. Roughly 8% of the sample lies in the top ten. The sample taken for sequencing was blood. These receptors came from a woman in her twenties or thirties in good health.

The chain links TRBV14 to TRBJ2-5, with 11 bases fitting TRBD2. Losses at the gene ends were 2 bases for V and 4 bases for J; bases not matched to a gene: 3. Germline V gene data show CDR1 as SGHDN and CDR2 as FVKESK. The length of the CDR3 is 15 residues. In DNA form, the CDR3 reads TGTGCCAGCAGCCAACAACTAGCGGGAGTAGAGACCCAGTACTTC. This encodes CASSQQLAGVETQYF.

This clonotype was detected a few times. A much larger clone differs by one base, so this may be a read error. The chain couples TRBV15 to TRBJ2-5; 9 positions agree with TRBD1. The closer fit of TRBJ2-7 to the DNA end suggests the J call may be wrong. The CDR3 spans 14 residues. Germline assignment: CDR1 LNHNV and CDR2 YYDKDF (reference sequence). CDR3 loop: CVTSRGQGFVEQYF. The CDR3 nucleotides are TGTGTCACCAGCAGAGGACAGGGGTTTGTCGAGCAGTACTTC.

This clonotype was detected only a few times. This sequence joins TRBV28 and TRBJ1-2; D is unclear. The CDR3 sequence is 12 residues long. CDR1 and CDR2 (germline): MDHEN, SYDVKM. Trimming took off 8 bases at V and 0 bases at J, with 7 bases between the two ends. CDR3 sequence: CASHGANYGYTF. CDR3 coding DNA: TGTGCCAGCCACGGAGCTAACTATGGCTACACCTTC.

Remarks on this clonotype: At one end, the junction sequence differs from germline, possibly due to a read error. The chain recombines TRBV4-1 with TRBJ1-4; D remains ambiguous. CDR3 size: 16 residues. Germline loops: CDR1 MGHRA, CDR2 YSYEKL. The CDR3 sequence is CASSQGKGAKDEKPFF. The CDR3 nucleotides read TGCGCCAGCAGCCAAGGGAAAGGCGCGAAAGATGAAAAACCGTTTTTT.

There are a few counts of this clonotype. This chain links TRBV6-5 with TRBJ2-2; 10 nucleotides line up with TRBD1. The CDR3 covers 18 residues. The J segment lost 5 bases and the V segment lost 4 bases, leaving 13 bases of the junction unmatched. Germline V gives CDR1 MNHEY, CDR2 SVGAGI. CDR3 protein: CASSFPLGTGERTGELFF. CDR3 DNA sequence: TGTGCCAGCAGTTTCCCACTCGGGACAGGGGAACGGACCGGGGAGCTGTTTTTT.

Concerning this clonotype itself: A much larger clonotype is one base distant, so this may be a read error. The chain combines TRBV7-2 with TRBJ2-3; the D gene is possibly TRBD1 (6 bases). Germline-derived CDR1 and CDR2 are SGHTA and FQGNSA. This CDR3 spans 13 amino acids. The CDR3 nucleotides read TGTGTCAGCAGCACGAACAGGGCAGATACGCAGTATTTT. Amino acids: CVSSTNRADTQYF.

V and J are TRBV5-5 and TRBJ1-5; 7 bases fit TRBD1. J was trimmed by 7 bases and V by 7 bases; bases with no gene match: 29. The CDR3 is 20 residues long. The germline CDR1 and CDR2 sequences are SGHKS and YYEKEE (reference sequence). For the CDR3, the DNA is TGTGCCAGCCAGCGGTGGTCGCCAATCGCAGGGGGTACCGAAGGACAGCCCCAGCATTTT. It codes for CASQRWSPIAGGTEGQPQHF.

V and J are TRBV5-1 and TRBJ2-7, with D perhaps matching TRBD2 (5 bases). Gene TRBJ2-5 matches the end of the DNA better, so the J call may be wrong. The germline V gene encodes CDR1 SGHRS and CDR2 YFSETQ. CDR3 length: 14 amino acids. CDR3 sequence reads: CASGHAGGDETQYF. CDR3 in DNA: TGCGCCAGCGGCCATGCTGGAGGCGATGAGACCCAGTACTTC.

This clonotype showed up many times. The chain carries TRBV9 and TRBJ1-2; D not resolved. The CDR3 is made up of 13 amino acids. V was cut by 0 bases and J by 2 bases, with 5 bases left in between. Germline CDR1 is SGDLS and CDR2 is YYNGEE. CDR3 amino acids: CASSVAQNYGYTF. CDR3 sequence (DNA): TGTGCCAGCAGCGTAGCACAGAACTATGGCTACACCTTC. The entire variable domain, with the rest obtained from reference TRBV9 and TRBJ1-2, is as follows: DSGVTQTPKHLITATGQRVTLRCSPRSGDLSVYWYQQSLDQGLQFLIQYYNGEERAKGNILERFSAQQFPDLHSELNLSSLELGDSALYFCASSVAQNYGYTFGSGTRLTVV.

This clonotype was observed a handful of times. The V and J genes are TRBV9 and TRBJ1-5; a possible D gene is TRBD1 (6 bases). Deletions cut 3 bases from V and 5 bases from J, with 12 bases between. CDR1 is SGDLS and CDR2 is YYNGEE in the germline V gene. The CDR3 has 14 amino acids. The CDR3 is CASSGGGRDQPQHF. The CDR3 coding sequence is TGTGCCAGCAGCGGGGGGGGCAGGGATCAGCCCCAGCATTTT.

This sequence joins TRBV6-2 or TRBV6-3 and TRBJ2-2, with TRBD2 as a possible D gene (6 bases). V lost 4 bases to trimming and J lost 0 bases, with 18 bases between them. Germline V lookup: CDR1 MNHEY, CDR2 SVGEGT. This CDR3 has 18 amino acids. The CDR3, as DNA: TGTGCCAGCAGTTCTACAGGCGGGATGTCTTCGAACACCGGGGAGCTGTTTTTT. Its translation is CASSSTGGMSSNTGELFF.

This clonotype was observed a few times. The chain combines TRBV7-9 with TRBJ2-5, with 11 bases aligning to TRBD2. In germline, CDR1 is SEHNR, CDR2 FQNEAQ (reference sequence). J was trimmed by 0 bases and V by 5 bases; bases with no gene match: 5. This CDR3 is 16 amino acids long. The CDR3 region is CASSPRLAGYQETQYF. The DNA of the CDR3 is TGTGCCAGCAGCCCACGACTAGCGGGGTACCAAGAGACCCAGTACTTC.

The chain links TRBV11-3 to TRBJ2-2; D gene uncertain. The CDR3 covers 14 residues. Germline assignment: CDR1 SGHNT and CDR2 YENEEA. Trimming took 5 bases from V and 3 from J, leaving 10 bases between them. CDR3 DNA sequence: TGTGCCAGCAGCCCCGGGTCGCACACCGGGGAGCTGTTTTTT. Translated: CASSPGSHTGELFF. Together with reference TRBV11-3 and TRBJ2-2, the CDR3 gives the full variable domain: EAGVVQSPRYKIIEKKQPVAFWCNPISGHNTLYWYLQNLGQGPELLIRYENEEAVDDSQLPKDRFSAERLKGVDSTLKIQPAELGDSAVYLCASSPGSHTGELFFGEGSRLTVL.